Sequencing of this T cell receptor (beta chain) was carried out in a study of cytomegalovirus exposure and HLA in healthy donors. Study summary: Some 91 million unique TCRs from HLA-typed donors were held in an early release of data.

Remarks on this clone: The antigen is undetermined.

Germline V gene data show CDR1 as LNHDA and CDR2 as SQIVND (reference sequence). The length of the CDR3 is 13 residues. V lost 6 bases to trimming and J lost 1 base, with 9 bases between them. Study observations and caveats: The authors enumerated over 150 TCR beta chains as linked to cytomegalovirus.

The PCR had 60 Vbeta and 13 Jbeta primers. Data came from immunoSEQ multiplex PCR; TCRdb stores just in-frame clones and leaves some out. Of about 100,000 clones listed, approximately 79% were seen once; the top ten hold around 15%. This clonotype was sampled from a woman in her thirties or forties in good health and CMV-seropositive. This sequence joins TRBV19 and TRBJ1-1, with D uncertain. What was sequenced was PBMCs. The CDR3 DNA follows: TGTGCCAGTAGCCTCACACCGAACACTGAAGCTTTCTTT. Amino acids: CASSLTPNTEAFF.